The 29 T cell receptor beta chains given below trace back to one sample, sequenced in a study of blood T cell repertoires in COVID-19. Data came from immunoSEQ multiplex PCR; TCRdb stores just in-frame clones and leaves some out. The table lists about 190,000 clones, about four fifths of them singletons. Sequences were obtained from peripheral blood. These receptors were taken from an older woman with COVID-19, enrolled during active disease.

The chain combines TRBV6-4 with TRBJ1-5; no reliable D call. The CDR3 loop spans 13 amino acids. Trimming stripped 4 bases from V and 10 bases from J, with 14 bases between. Germline loops: CDR1 MRHNA, CDR2 SNTAGT. CDR3 in amino acids: CASSVGTADPQHF. The CDR3 nucleotides are TGTGCCAGCAGTGTGGGTACAGCCGATCCCCAGCATTTT.

The chain employs TRBV12-3 or TRBV12-4 and TRBJ2-7; 10 bases line up with TRBD1. This CDR3 spans 12 amino acids. With V trimmed by 6 bases and J by 6 bases, 2 bases remained unmatched. CDR3 DNA: TGTGCCAGCAGCAGGACAGGGGGCGAGCAGTACTTC. Protein sequence: CASSRTGGEQYF.

V is TRBV4-1 and J is TRBJ2-2, with TRBD1 identical over 7 bases. This CDR3 has 16 residues. J was trimmed by 2 bases and V by 2 bases; bases with no gene match: 5. Germline V lookup: CDR1 MGHRA, CDR2 YSYEKL. The CDR3 loop reads CASSQPGQPNTGELFF. CDR3 DNA: TGCGCCAGCAGCCAACCGGGACAGCCCAACACCGGGGAGCTGTTTTTT.

The rearrangement joins TRBV5-4 to TRBJ1-2; possible D gene TRBD1, 5 bases. Germline CDR1 SGHNT, CDR2 YYREEE (reference sequence). Trimming took off 6 bases at V and 1 base at J, with 13 bases between the two ends. The CDR3 extends over 14 amino acids. The CDR3 DNA reads TGTGCCAGCACCTCCGGAGGGGTTAACTATGGCTACACCTTC. Encoded protein: CASTSGGVNYGYTF.

This chain connects TRBV9 to TRBJ1-5; no clear D. CDR1 SGDLS and CDR2 YYNGEE come from the germline V gene. V was cut by 4 bases and J by 3 bases, with 17 bases left in between. This CDR3 region has 16 residues. The DNA for the CDR3 is TGTGCCAGCAGCCCTTACGACGGGAATCTCAATCAGCCCCAGCATTTT. Its protein is CASSPYDGNLNQPQHF. Based on the CDR3 plus reference TRBV9 and TRBJ1-5, the full variable domain is DSGVTQTPKHLITATGQRVTLRCSPRSGDLSVYWYQQSLDQGLQFLIQYYNGEERAKGNILERFSAQQFPDLHSELNLSSLELGDSALYFCASSPYDGNLNQPQHFGDGTRLSIL.

V usage is TRBV28 and J usage is TRBJ2-3; 9 bases map to TRBD2. The CDR3 sequence is 16 residues long. With V trimmed by 5 bases and J by 1 base, 7 bases remained unmatched. Germline V CDR1 and CDR2: MDHEN, SYDVKM. The CDR3 sequence: CASSAYIAGGTDTQYF. CDR3 nucleotide sequence: TGTGCCAGCAGTGCTTACATAGCGGGGGGCACAGATACGCAGTATTTT.

This sequence joins TRBV19 and TRBJ2-7; TRBD2 is a possible D gene (6 bases). Trimming took 3 bases from V and 7 from J, leaving 10 bases between them. The length of the CDR3 is 12 residues. Germline lookup yields CDR1 LNHDA and CDR2 SQIVND (reference sequence). CDR3 region: CASSIPGREQYV. The DNA for the CDR3 is TGTGCCAGTAGTATCCCCGGGAGAGAGCAGTACGTC.

The chain uses TRBV29-1 and TRBJ2-2; TRBD1 might be the D (5 bases). The germline gives CDR1 SQVTM, CDR2 ANQGSEA. V lost 7 bases, J lost 0 bases, and 12 bases lay in between. The CDR3 covers 14 residues. The CDR3 region has the DNA TGCAGCGGACGAAGGGGAACGAACACCGGGGAGCTGTTTTTT. Its protein product is CSGRRGTNTGELFF.

The genes are TRBV9 and TRBJ2-7, with D possibly matching TRBD2 (6 bases). The germline gives CDR1 SGDLS, CDR2 YYNGEE. Between the trimmed V and J ends, which lost 1 base and 3 bases, there was a span of 14 bases. CDR3 length: 15 amino acids. The CDR3 protein is CASSVSSGPNYEQYF. As DNA, the CDR3 is TGTGCCAGCAGCGTATCCAGCGGGCCGAACTACGAGCAGTACTTC.

V usage is TRBV28 and J usage is TRBJ2-7; 10 bases map to TRBD2. Germline trimming cut 5 bases from V and 3 bases from J; bases unmatched to any gene: 4. CDR1 and CDR2 from the germline V gene are MDHEN and SYDVKM. The CDR3 runs to 14 residues. The CDR3 loop reads CASSRTSGNYEQYV. The CDR3, as DNA: TGTGCCAGCAGTCGGACTAGCGGAAACTACGAGCAGTACGTC.

The chain is built from TRBV28 and TRBJ2-1; TRBD2 matches at 9 bases. V lost 5 bases to trimming and J lost 2 bases; unmatched junction nucleotides: 4. Germline V gives CDR1 MDHEN, CDR2 SYDVKM. The CDR3 sequence is 15 residues long. The CDR3 DNA is TGTGCCAGCAGTCGAGCGGGGGGAGCCTACAATGAGCAGTTCTTC. Encoded protein: CASSRAGGAYNEQFF.

The chain is built from TRBV5-4 and TRBJ1-1; TRBD1 matches 9 bases. This CDR3 contains 15 residues. The germline CDR1 and CDR2 sequences are SGHNT and YYREEE (reference sequence). The ends lost 4 bases at V and 3 bases at J; junction bases unmatched: 7. The CDR3, as DNA: TGTGCCAGCAGCCCAGGACAGGGGAGGGACACTGAAGCTTTCTTT. This encodes CASSPGQGRDTEAFF.

This clone was counted once. This chain uses TRBV28 with TRBJ2-7; the match to TRBD2 covers 7 bases. The CDR3 contains 16 residues. J was trimmed by 5 bases and V by 4 bases; bases with no gene match: 14. Germline values: CDR1 MDHEN, CDR2 SYDVKM. The CDR3 sequence: CASSSSGGRFPHEQYF. The DNA of the CDR3 is TGTGCCAGCAGTTCATCGGGAGGTAGATTCCCCCACGAGCAGTACTTC.

The genes are TRBV9 and TRBJ1-1; 7 bases match TRBD1. The V gene's germline CDR1 is SGDLS and CDR2 YYNGEE. V shed 2 bases, J shed 4 bases, and the junction held 5 bases outside the gene matches. CDR3 length: 14 residues. Here the CDR3 DNA reads TGTGCCAGCAGCGTGACAGGGTTGGGCACTGAAGCTTTCTTT. Translation gives CASSVTGLGTEAFF.

The chain links TRBV5-1 to TRBJ2-3, with TRBD1 matching over 8 bases. The V gene's germline CDR1 is SGHRS and CDR2 YFSETQ. J lost 6 bases, V lost 2 bases, and 5 bases had no gene match. This CDR3 has 14 residues. The CDR3 loop is CASSFRQGADTQYF. Written as DNA, the CDR3 is TGCGCCAGCAGCTTTAGGCAGGGGGCGGATACGCAGTATTTT.

This clone was recorded a few times. V gene TRBV2 combines with J gene TRBJ2-4; 9 bases line up with TRBD1. The CDR3 has 13 amino acids. J lost 7 bases, V lost 6 bases, and 4 bases had no gene match. Per germline, CDR1 SNHLY and CDR2 FYNNEI. CDR3 amino acids: CASRQGAGNIQYF. The CDR3 DNA sequence: TGTGCCAGCAGACAGGGGGCGGGTAACATTCAGTACTTC. Combining the CDR3 with reference TRBV2 and TRBJ2-4 gives the whole variable domain EPEVTQTPSHQVTQMGQEVILRCVPISNHLYFYWYRQILGQKVEFLVSFYNNEISEKSEIFDDQFSVERPDGSNFTLKIRSTKLEDSAMYFCASRQGAGNIQYFGAGTRLSVL.

The gene calls are TRBV4-1 and TRBJ2-1; D is uncertain. Looked up from germline, CDR1 is MGHRA and CDR2 is YSYEKL. Trimming pared 1 base from V and 5 bases from J, leaving 6 bases between. The CDR3 runs to 13 residues. The CDR3 spells CASSQVPDNEQFF. DNA of the CDR3: TGCGCCAGCAGCCAAGTCCCCGACAATGAGCAGTTCTTC.

This rearrangement joins TRBV11-2 to TRBJ2-2; 8 bases line up with TRBD1. Trimming at V came to 1 base and at J to 7 bases, leaving 5 bases not matched to a gene. This CDR3 region has 15 residues. CDR1 and CDR2 from the germline V gene are SGHAT and FQNNGV. CDR3 coding DNA: TGTGCCAGCAGCTTAGGACAGGGGAGTAGCGGGGAGCTGTTTTTT. Protein product: CASSLGQGSSGELFF.

This clone showed up just a few times. This sequence joins TRBV11-3 and TRBJ1-1, with 8 bases that match TRBD1. The V gene's germline CDR1 is SGHNT and CDR2 YENEEA. The CDR3 loop spans 14 amino acids. V lost 3 bases and J lost 1; bases outside the gene matches: 1. CDR3 loop: CASSFTGGNTEAFF. Here the CDR3 DNA reads TGTGCCAGCAGCTTCACAGGGGGGAACACTGAAGCTTTCTTT.

In its sample, this clone was seen a few times. The chain links TRBV29-1 to TRBJ2-5; possibly TRBD1 for D (6 bases). V lost 4 bases and J 5 bases, leaving 17 bases between the germline ends. CDR1 and CDR2 (germline): SQVTM, ANQGSEA. The CDR3 covers 14 residues. Here the CDR3 DNA reads TGCAGCGTTGTTGAGGGGACACTCTGGGAGACCCAGTACTTC. Protein: CSVVEGTLWETQYF.

This chain uses TRBV7-6 with TRBJ2-5, with a possible D match to TRBD2 (7 bases). The CDR3 loop spans 15 amino acids. Looked up from germline, CDR1 is SGHVS and CDR2 is FNYEAQ. V lost 1 base to trimming and J lost 4 bases, with 13 bases between them. CDR3 region: CASSLVGGDGETQYF. The CDR3 DNA sequence: TGTGCCAGCAGCTTAGTAGGGGGGGACGGAGAGACCCAGTACTTC.

CDR3 nucleotides: TGTGCCAGCAGTACACAGGGGTTGGGGAATTCACCCCTCCACTTT. Translation: CASSTQGLGNSPLHF. This rearrangement joins TRBV6-5 to TRBJ1-6, with 7 nucleotides matching TRBD1. V trimming: 5 bases; J trimming: 7 bases; junction bases outside the gene matches: 8. The CDR3 loop spans 15 amino acids. Germline CDR1 is MNHEY and CDR2 is SVGAGI.

The chain recombines TRBV11-2 with TRBJ2-1, with D possibly TRBD1 on 6 matching bases. Germline V gene lookup returns CDR1 SGHAT and CDR2 FQNNGV. The V and J ends lost 6 bases and 10 bases respectively, with 19 bases between them. The CDR3 loop spans 14 amino acids. The CDR3 reads CASSISPTRGEQFF. Written as DNA, the CDR3 is TGTGCCAGCAGTATTAGTCCTACTAGGGGGGAGCAGTTCTTC.

The chain couples TRBV6-5 to TRBJ2-1, with D perhaps matching TRBD2 (6 bases). Trimming took off 8 bases at V and 0 bases at J, with 8 bases between the two ends. CDR1 is MNHEY, CDR2 SVGAGI, per germline. The CDR3 totals 13 residues. Here the CDR3 DNA reads TGTGCCAGCCAAGCGGGCTCCTACAATGAGCAGTTCTTC. It yields the protein CASQAGSYNEQFF.

This chain connects TRBV6-5 to TRBJ1-2, with TRBD1 matching 8 bases. J lost 4 bases, V lost 0 bases, and 7 bases had no gene match. The CDR3 is made up of 16 amino acids. Germline V gene lookup returns CDR1 MNHEY and CDR2 SVGAGI. The CDR3 bases are TGTGCCAGCAGTTACTCCAACCCAGACAGGGGCTATGGCTACACCTTC. The encoded protein is CASSYSNPDRGYGYTF.

This clone was found a few times. CDR3 protein: CASSRVGQGSEKLFF. CDR3 DNA sequence: TGTGCCAGCAGCAGAGTGGGACAGGGGAGTGAAAAACTGTTTTTT. The V gene is TRBV13, the J gene TRBJ1-4; 10 bases agree with TRBD1. Germline CDR1 reads PRHDT; CDR2 reads FYEKMQ (reference sequence). The CDR3 is made up of 15 amino acids. Trimming took 5 bases from V and 7 from J; bases not matched to a gene: 7. Using reference TRBV13 and TRBJ1-4 for the parts outside the CDR3, the full variable domain is AAGVIQSPRHLIKEKRETATLKCYPIPRHDTVYWYQQGPGQDPQFLISFYEKMQSDKGSIPDRFSAQQFSDYHSELNMSSLELGDSALYFCASSRVGQGSEKLFFGSGTQLSVL.

V gene TRBV28 combines with J gene TRBJ1-4; TRBD1 matches at 8 bases. The CDR3 consists of 14 residues. Germline loops: CDR1 MDHEN, CDR2 SYDVKM. The trim removed 5 bases at V and 8 bases at J, leaving 7 bases unmatched. DNA for the CDR3: TGTGCCAGCAGTCAGGGGGCCTTAAGGGAAAAACTGTTTTTT. It encodes CASSQGALREKLFF.

In the case of this clone: Relative to the germline gene, one junction end is altered; a read error may explain this. CDR3 sequence (DNA): TGTGCCAGCAGCGTAGACAGGAGCAATCAACCCCAGCATTTT. Its protein is CASSVDRSNQPQHF. V and J are TRBV7-8 and TRBJ1-5, with D maybe TRBD1 (6 bases). Germline CDR1 is SGHVS and CDR2 is FQNEAQ. The CDR3 contains 14 residues.

The chain employs TRBV28 and TRBJ2-7; 7 bases match TRBD2. Trimming took 8 bases from V and 2 from J; bases not matched to a gene: 9. This CDR3 contains 14 residues. The germline gives CDR1 MDHEN, CDR2 SYDVKM. The CDR3 region is CASSGGPSPYEQYV. DNA of the CDR3: TGTGCCAGCTCGGGAGGCCCCAGCCCCTACGAGCAGTACGTC.